This entry is about one T cell receptor (beta chain). Its target is not known. Measured with immunoSEQ multiplex PCR; TCRdb has only the in-frame clones, and not every one. This sample has about 190,000 clones, with almost 95% found just once. The source of the sample is a study of T cell responses to AZD1222 COVID-19 vaccine. V was pared by 0 bases and J by 2 bases, with 11 bases between. CDR3 length equals 17 residues. The germline V gene has CDR1 LNHNV and CDR2 YYDKDF (reference sequence). Study-level points and caveats: Nearly half of the spike-specific TCRs reportedly recognize variant regions that carry no mutations. Among the donors, most were white British and more were female, and clonal diversity was possibly underestimated.

The chain couples TRBV15 to TRBJ2-6; D possibly uses TRBD1 or TRBD2 (5 bases each). The receptor was isolated from an adult in good health. Source: peripheral blood, taken on day 0 of AZD1222 vaccination. In DNA, the CDR3 is TGTGCCACCAGCAGAGAGAGGGGATCGGCTGGGGCCAACGTCCTGACTTTC. Its protein product is CATSRERGSAGANVLTF.